The TCR beta chain under discussion was sequenced for a study of cytomegalovirus exposure and HLA in healthy donors. The study's findings and limits: Reportedly, diagnosis of cytomegalovirus status by the classifier showed high specificity and sensitivity. Evidence from a later analysis indicated that most CMV-associated TCR beta chains looked HLA-restricted. Presence/absence analyses took donor sequencing depth as roughly uniform.

Although they were nominally healthy when sampled, donors likely had unrecorded immune exposures. The CDR3 covers 12 residues. The V and J ends lost 2 bases and 7 bases respectively, with 8 bases between them. CDR1 is SEHNR and CDR2 is FQNEAQ in the germline V gene (reference sequence). Details on this clone: Antigen: not known.

In the PCR, 60 Vbeta and 13 Jbeta primers were used. The repertoire was sequenced with immunoSEQ multiplex PCR; TCRdb's copy has only in-frame clones and lacks some. The sample lists around 150,000 clones, roughly 80% occurring once. The sample was PBMCs. This TCR was sampled from a male donor in good health and CMV-seropositive. V is TRBV7-9 and J is TRBJ1-1, with a tentative D call TRBD1 (5 bases). The CDR3 sequence: CASSLTTVEAFF. CDR3 nucleotide sequence: TGTGCCAGCAGCTTAACGACAGTTGAAGCTTTCTTT.